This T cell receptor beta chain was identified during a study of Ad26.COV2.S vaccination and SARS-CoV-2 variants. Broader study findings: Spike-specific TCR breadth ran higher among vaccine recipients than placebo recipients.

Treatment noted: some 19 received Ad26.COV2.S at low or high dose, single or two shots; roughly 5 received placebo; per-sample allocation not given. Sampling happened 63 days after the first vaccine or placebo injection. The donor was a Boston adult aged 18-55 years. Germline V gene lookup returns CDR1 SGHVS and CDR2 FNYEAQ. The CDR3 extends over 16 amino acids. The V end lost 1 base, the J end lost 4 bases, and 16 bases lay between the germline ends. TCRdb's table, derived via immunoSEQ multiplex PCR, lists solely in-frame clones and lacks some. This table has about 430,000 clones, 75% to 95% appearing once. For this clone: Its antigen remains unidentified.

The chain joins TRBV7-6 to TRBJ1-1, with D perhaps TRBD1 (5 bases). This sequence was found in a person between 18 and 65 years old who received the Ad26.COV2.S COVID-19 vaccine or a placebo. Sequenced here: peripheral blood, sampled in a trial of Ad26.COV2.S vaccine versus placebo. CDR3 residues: CASSLGGGSGTTEAFF. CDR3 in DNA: TGTGCCAGCAGCTTAGGCGGGGGGAGCGGTACCACTGAAGCTTTCTTT.